The 17 T cell receptor beta chains below were found in one sample sequenced in a study of graft-versus-host responses after intestinal transplantation. This table comes from immunoSEQ multiplex PCR, and its TCRdb copy is limited to in-frame clones, with some not included. The sample yields under 95,000 clones, 89% seen once. Their target antigens are unknown. This specimen was unstimulated CD8+ T cells sorted from spleen or lymph node cells, taken before intestinal transplant. These receptors all come from a human donor who received an intestinal transplant.

This clone was seen only once. The V and J genes are TRBV4-1 and TRBJ2-2; no reliable D call. V lost 0 bases to trimming and J lost 1 base, with 9 bases between them. The germline CDR1 and CDR2 sequences are MGHRA and YSYEKL. The CDR3 runs 16 residues. In DNA, the CDR3 is TGCGCCAGCAGCCAAGATCCTTCAGGGAACACCGGGGAGCTGTTTTTT. It translates to CASSQDPSGNTGELFF.

This sequence joins TRBV4-1 and TRBJ2-2; 7 positions agree with TRBD2. Germline assignment: CDR1 MGHRA and CDR2 YSYEKL. Unmatched junction bases numbered 10, after V lost 0 bases and J lost 3 bases. The CDR3 loop spans 18 amino acids. CDR3 protein: CASSQEPWGGVDTGELFF. Written as DNA, the CDR3 is TGCGCCAGCAGCCAAGAACCCTGGGGGGGGGTGGACACCGGGGAGCTGTTTTTT.

V gene TRBV6-1 combines with J gene TRBJ2-7, with TRBD2 identical over 9 bases. V gave up 8 bases and J gave up 2 bases; unmatched junction bases: 7. This CDR3 spans 14 amino acids. The germline V gene encodes CDR1 MNHNS and CDR2 SASEGT. The CDR3 protein is CASRETSGTYEQYF. For the CDR3, the DNA is TGTGCCAGCCGGGAGACTAGCGGCACCTACGAGCAGTACTTC.

This chain connects TRBV27 to TRBJ2-7; no clear D. The CDR3 consists of 13 residues. The germline V gene encodes CDR1 MNHEY and CDR2 SMNVEV (reference sequence). The V gene lost 8 bases and the J gene lost 4 bases, with 15 bases spanning the gap. The CDR3 coding sequence is TGTGCCAGCGCTATCCTAGGTCCTTACGAGCAGTACTTC. It encodes CASAILGPYEQYF.

The chain carries TRBV5-1 and TRBJ1-3; no clear D. Germline CDR1 is SGHRS and CDR2 is YFSETQ. V lost 0 bases, J lost 5 bases, and 9 bases lay in between. The CDR3 runs to 14 residues. The CDR3 region has the DNA TGCGCCAGCAGCTTGGGTACTTATAGAAACACCATATATTTT. This translates into CASSLGTYRNTIYF.

The chain combines TRBV30 with TRBJ2-1; D might be TRBD2 (6 bases). Germline V gives CDR1 GTSNPN, CDR2 SVGIG (reference sequence). V was pared by 5 bases and J by 1 base, with 18 bases between. The CDR3 consists of 16 residues. CDR3: CAWEGRVGGSYNEQFF. Here the CDR3 DNA reads TGTGCCTGGGAGGGTCGCGTGGGGGGATCCTACAATGAGCAGTTCTTC.

The genes are TRBV7-9 and TRBJ2-7; D not resolved. CDR3 length equals 12 residues. Germline V gives CDR1 SEHNR, CDR2 FQNEAQ (reference sequence). Deletions cut 5 bases from V and 1 base from J, with 6 bases between. The CDR3 here is CASSGGSYEQYF. The CDR3 DNA sequence: TGTGCCAGCAGCGGCGGTTCCTACGAGCAGTACTTC.

The chain links TRBV28 to TRBJ2-1, with D possibly TRBD1 on 6 matching bases. Between the trimmed V and J ends, which lost 8 bases and 0 bases, there was a span of 11 bases. CDR1 is MDHEN, CDR2 SYDVKM, per germline. The CDR3 consists of 14 residues. The chain's CDR3 is CASGDTDSYNEQFF. CDR3 bases: TGTGCCAGCGGGGACACCGACTCCTACAATGAGCAGTTCTTC.

The chain employs TRBV28 and TRBJ1-1, with D maybe TRBD1 (6 bases). The CDR3 totals 14 residues. Germline-derived CDR1 and CDR2 are MDHEN and SYDVKM. The V end lost 4 bases, the J end lost 3 bases, and 12 bases lay between the germline ends. CDR3 bases: TGTGCCAGCAGTTACTTGAACAGGGACACTGAAGCTTTCTTT. Its protein is CASSYLNRDTEAFF. The whole variable domain, remainder taken from reference TRBV28 and TRBJ1-1, is DVKVTQSSRYLVKRTGEKVFLECVQDMDHENMFWYRQDPGLGLRLIYFSYDVKMKEKGDIPEGYSVSREKKERFSLILESASTNQTSMYLCASSYLNRDTEAFFGQGTRLTVV.

This rearrangement joins TRBV15 to TRBJ2-1, with D maybe TRBD1 (6 bases). Germline V gene lookup returns CDR1 LNHNV and CDR2 YYDKDF (reference sequence). Trimming took off 5 bases at V and 7 bases at J, with 18 bases between the two ends. There are 15 residues in the CDR3. The CDR3 sequence is CATSLRRQVLNEQFF. In nucleotides, the CDR3 is TGTGCCACCAGCTTACGACGACAGGTTCTGAATGAGCAGTTCTTC.

The CDR3, as DNA: TGTGCCAGCAGCTTGGCCCCACCAGGGTATCTAAGCAATCAGCCCCAGCATTTT. Its translation is CASSLAPPGYLSNQPQHF. V and J are TRBV5-5 and TRBJ1-5, with a tentative D call TRBD1 (5 bases). V was trimmed by 0 bases and J by 1 base, leaving 17 bases between them. CDR3 size: 18 residues. Looked up from germline, CDR1 is SGHKS and CDR2 is YYEKEE (reference sequence).

V usage is TRBV5-3 and J usage is TRBJ1-4; D remains unclear. TRBV5-3 is assigned to the ORF class and has an uncertain function. The V end lost 3 bases, the J end lost 10 bases, and 4 bases lay between the germline ends. The CDR3 is 10 residues long. This chain's CDR3 is CARSSGKLFF. In nucleotides, the CDR3 is TGTGCCAGAAGCTCGGGAAAACTGTTTTTT.

This sequence joins TRBV6-5 and TRBJ1-2; 7 nucleotides agree with TRBD1. The CDR3 runs to 15 residues. The junction had 9 bases not matched to a gene; V was cut back by 0 bases and J by 8 bases. Germline V lookup: CDR1 MNHEY, CDR2 SVGAGI. CDR3 region: CASSYSQTGQAGYTF. CDR3 bases: TGTGCCAGCAGTTACTCCCAGACAGGGCAGGCGGGCTACACCTTC.

This clone was counted only a few times. J is TRBJ1-2 and V is TRBV15, with 7 bases matching TRBD1. After removal of 6 bases from V and 3 bases from J, the junction contained 7 bases not matched to a gene. Germline values: CDR1 LNHNV, CDR2 YYDKDF (reference sequence). This CDR3 region has 14 residues. The CDR3 region has the DNA TGTGCCACCAGTCAGGGGGTTTCAGACTATGGCTACACCTTC. Protein sequence: CATSQGVSDYGYTF.

The chain uses TRBV9 and TRBJ1-1, with TRBD1 matching 9 bases. Germline lookup yields CDR1 SGDLS and CDR2 YYNGEE. With V trimmed by 0 bases and J by 0 bases, 9 bases remained unmatched. CDR3 length: 18 amino acids. As DNA, the CDR3 is TGTGCCAGCAGCGTAGGGTGGACAGGGGAGGGAATGAACACTGAAGCTTTCTTT. It specifies CASSVGWTGEGMNTEAFF.

This chain joins TRBV7-8 and TRBJ2-1; 7 positions match TRBD1. This CDR3 is 16 amino acids long. CDR1 is SGHVS, CDR2 FQNEAQ, per germline. Germline trimming cut 6 bases from V and 0 bases from J; bases unmatched to any gene: 8. The CDR3 DNA is TGTGCCAGCAGATCACAACAGGGGAGCTCCTACAATGAGCAGTTCTTC. This codes for CASRSQQGSSYNEQFF.

The rearrangement links TRBV10-2 to TRBJ1-2; D unclear. V dropped 6 bases and J dropped 4 bases, with 21 bases sitting between them. From germline, CDR1 is WSHSY and CDR2 SAAADI. The CDR3 contains 16 residues. The DNA for the CDR3 is TGCGCCAGCAGCGAACCCGTGAACCGCCACTTCTATGGCTACACCTTC. Protein sequence: CASSEPVNRHFYGYTF.